This record looks at one TCR beta chain sequence and its context. Its antigen is as yet unknown. The entry originates in a study of cytomegalovirus exposure and HLA in healthy donors. The V end was cut by 4 bases, the J end by 7 bases, with 17 bases between. The CDR3 contains 14 residues. Per germline, CDR1 WNHNN and CDR2 SYGVQD (reference sequence). Overall study findings and caveats: It was likely that a cluster of highly shared sequence variants was a sequencing artifact. A later analysis showed that HLA-associated TCR beta chains had undergone more clonal expansion than equally common others.

60 Vbeta and 13 Jbeta primers were used in PCR. Sequenced by immunoSEQ multiplex PCR; TCRdb stores in-frame clones only, minus some. This sample has some 96,000 clones, with approximately 64% found just once. The TCR comes from a man in his 60s in good health and CMV-seronegative. The chain uses TRBV10-1 and TRBJ2-7; possibly TRBD1 for D (6 bases). Material: PBMCs. The CDR3 loop is CASSVTGHRDEQYF. CDR3 coding DNA: TGCGCCAGCAGTGTGACGGGACACCGGGATGAGCAGTACTTC.